What follows are 15 T cell receptor beta chains derived from one specimen sequenced in a study of blood T cell repertoires in COVID-19. Only in-frame clones appear in the TCRdb table, and some are missing; sequencing was by immunoSEQ multiplex PCR. The sample includes hundreds of thousands of clones, more than 70% of them seen just once. Material for sequencing was peripheral blood. These receptor sequences come from a woman between 45 and 65 years old with COVID-19, enrolled during active disease.

The rearrangement joins TRBV3-1 (or the pseudogene TRBV3-2) to TRBJ2-1; possibly TRBD2 for D (5 bases). V lost 0 bases, J lost 8 bases, and 17 bases lay in between. CDR3 length: 16 amino acids. From germline, CDR1 is LGHDT and CDR2 YNNKEL (reference sequence). DNA for the CDR3: TGTGCCAGCAGCCAAGAGGCACTAGGGCAAAGGGATGAGCAGTTCTTC. It encodes CASSQEALGQRDEQFF.

The chain uses TRBV30 and TRBJ1-1; possibly TRBD1 for D (5 bases). Trimming stripped 5 bases from V and 8 bases from J, with 15 bases between. This CDR3 is built from 12 residues. CDR1 is GTSNPN, CDR2 SVGIG, per germline (reference sequence). CDR3 sequence: CAWGRAQGEAFF. DNA for the CDR3: TGTGCCTGGGGACGAGCGCAGGGAGAAGCTTTCTTT.

The V gene is TRBV6-5, the J gene TRBJ1-1; D remains ambiguous. The CDR3 runs 15 residues. CDR1 and CDR2 (germline): MNHEY, SVGAGI. Trimming cost V 6 bases and J 4 bases, with 18 bases left between them. The CDR3 spells CASRDSNLVGTEAFF. Here the CDR3 DNA reads TGTGCCAGCAGGGACTCTAACCTTGTAGGCACTGAAGCTTTCTTT.

The genes are TRBV5-1 and TRBJ1-5; 7 nucleotides agree with TRBD1. The CDR3 has 14 residues. In germline, CDR1 is SGHRS, CDR2 YFSETQ. The junction had 3 bases not matched to a gene; V was cut back by 3 bases and J by 3 bases. The CDR3 region is CASSSGGNNQPQHF. The CDR3 coding sequence is TGCGCCAGCAGCTCAGGGGGTAACAATCAGCCCCAGCATTTT.

Worth noting for this clone: Other nucleotide sequences in the sample specify the same CDR3. The V call is TRBV6-5, the J call TRBJ1-1; D remains unclear. V lost 7 bases, J lost 4 bases, and 13 bases lay in between. Germline V lookup: CDR1 MNHEY, CDR2 SVGAGI. The CDR3 is 13 amino acids. CDR3: CASTRGGGTEAFF. The CDR3 coding sequence is TGTGCCAGCACTCGGGGAGGTGGCACTGAAGCTTTCTTT.

This clone was picked up one time. The chain employs TRBV19 and TRBJ2-3; D is undetermined. Germline V gives CDR1 LNHDA, CDR2 SQIVND (reference sequence). The CDR3 is made up of 12 amino acids. Trimming took off 3 bases at V and 3 bases at J, with 4 bases between the two ends. The CDR3 DNA is TGTGCCAGTAGTATCGGGACAGATACGCAGTATTTT. Translation gives CASSIGTDTQYF.

The chain links TRBV4-1 to TRBJ1-1, with D unclear. Germline values: CDR1 MGHRA, CDR2 YSYEKL. V lost 2 bases to trimming and J lost 5 bases, with 12 bases between them. The CDR3 loop spans 14 amino acids. CDR3 DNA: TGCGCCAGCAGCCAACGAGTCATTGAGACTGAAGCTTTCTTT. This codes for CASSQRVIETEAFF.

The V and J genes are TRBV25-1 and TRBJ2-5; 8 bases map to TRBD2. CDR1 and CDR2 (germline): MGHDK, SYGVNS. The CDR3 extends over 15 amino acids. V dropped 1 base and J dropped 5; count of bases not matched to a gene: 6. CDR3 coding DNA: TGTGCCAGCAGTGAATGGGGACTAGGTGTCGAGACCCAGTACTTC. Amino acid sequence: CASSEWGLGVETQYF.

The CDR3 DNA is TGTGCCAGCAGCAGACTAGCGGGGAAAGATACGCAGTATTTT. Translated, it gives CASSRLAGKDTQYF. This sequence joins TRBV21-1 and TRBJ2-3; TRBD2, the D gene given by the table, was not confirmed from the DNA. TRBV21-1 is given as a pseudogene. This CDR3 contains 14 residues.

The chain has TRBV3-1 (or the pseudogene TRBV3-2) and TRBJ1-1, with TRBD1 identical over 12 bases. Per the germline V gene, CDR1 is LGHDT and CDR2 is YNNKEL (reference sequence). Trimming cost V 6 bases and J 1 base; bases outside gene matches: 6. CDR3 length: 16 residues. This CDR3 reads CASSYGTGGQNTEAFF. The CDR3 region has the DNA TGTGCCAGCAGTTACGGGACAGGGGGCCAGAACACTGAAGCTTTCTTT.

The chain is built from TRBV7-8 and TRBJ1-2; no reliable D call. The CDR3 sequence is 13 residues long. V lost 3 bases to trimming and J lost 2 bases, with 7 bases between them. Germline loops: CDR1 SGHVS, CDR2 FQNEAQ. CDR3 coding DNA: TGTGCCAGCAGCTTTGGCCCAAACTATGGCTACACCTTC. Its translation is CASSFGPNYGYTF.

The gene calls are TRBV24-1 and TRBJ2-1; tentatively, D is TRBD2 (6 bases). Germline V gene sequence: CDR1 KGHDR, CDR2 SFDVKD. This CDR3 is 15 amino acids long. V lost 6 bases to trimming and J lost 0 bases, with 11 bases between them. CDR3 amino acids: CATSLGGDSYNEQFF. CDR3 DNA sequence: TGTGCCACCAGTCTGGGGGGTGACTCCTACAATGAGCAGTTCTTC.

The rearrangement links TRBV7-4 to TRBJ2-3; 9 nucleotides match TRBD2. V dropped 9 bases and J dropped 3; count of bases not matched to a gene: 4. This CDR3 has 13 amino acids. In germline, CDR1 is SGHVT, CDR2 SQSDAQ. The CDR3 reads CARRGGDTDTQYF. DNA for the CDR3: TGTGCCAGACGCGGGGGGGATACAGATACGCAGTATTTT.

This chain connects TRBV5-1 to TRBJ1-2, with D perhaps matching TRBD1 (6 bases). V lost 0 bases and J lost 6, with 12 bases in between. CDR1 and CDR2 from the germline V gene are SGHRS and YFSETQ. The CDR3 runs 14 residues. CDR3 protein: CASSLDRVYDGYTF. For the CDR3, the DNA is TGCGCCAGCAGCTTGGACAGGGTGTACGATGGCTACACCTTC. Complete variable domain (other parts from reference TRBV5-1 and TRBJ1-2): KAGVTQTPRYLIKTRGQQVTLSCSPISGHRSVSWYQQTPGQGLQFLFEYFSETQRNKGNFPGRFSGRQFSNSRSEMNVSTLELGDSALYLCASSLDRVYDGYTFGSGTRLTVV.

The chain recombines TRBV18 with TRBJ2-6; a possible D gene is TRBD2 (5 bases). The V end lost 3 bases, the J end lost 4 bases, and 7 bases lay between the germline ends. This CDR3 spans 14 amino acids. Germline V gene sequence: CDR1 KGHSH, CDR2 LQKENI. The CDR3 region has the DNA TGTGCCAGCTCACCGTCGGGAGGGGCCAACGTCCTGACTTTC. Amino acid sequence: CASSPSGGANVLTF.